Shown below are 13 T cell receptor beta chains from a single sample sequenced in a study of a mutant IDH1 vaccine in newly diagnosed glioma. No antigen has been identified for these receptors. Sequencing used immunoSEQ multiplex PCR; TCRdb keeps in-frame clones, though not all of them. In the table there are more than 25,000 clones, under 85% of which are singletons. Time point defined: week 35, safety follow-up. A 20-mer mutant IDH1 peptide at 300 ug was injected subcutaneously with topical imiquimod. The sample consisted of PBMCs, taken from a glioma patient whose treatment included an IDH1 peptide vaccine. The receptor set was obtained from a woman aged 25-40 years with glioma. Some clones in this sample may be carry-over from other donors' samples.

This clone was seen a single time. The CDR3 spells CASSPELGEHFKTTEAFF. DNA of the CDR3: TGTGCCAGCAGCCCCGAATTAGGGGAACACTTTAAAACCACTGAAGCTTTCTTT. J is TRBJ1-1 and V is TRBV7-9; weak D call: TRBD1 (5 bases). V dropped 5 bases and J dropped 4 bases, with 26 bases sitting between them. The germline V gene encodes CDR1 SEHNR and CDR2 FQNEAQ (reference sequence). The CDR3 is 18 amino acids.

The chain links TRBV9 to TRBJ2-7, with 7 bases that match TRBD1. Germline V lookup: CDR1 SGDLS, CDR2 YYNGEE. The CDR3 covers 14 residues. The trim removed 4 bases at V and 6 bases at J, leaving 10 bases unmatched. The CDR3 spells CASSRLPEGAEQYF. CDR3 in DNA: TGTGCCAGCAGCAGACTCCCTGAGGGGGCCGAGCAGTACTTC.

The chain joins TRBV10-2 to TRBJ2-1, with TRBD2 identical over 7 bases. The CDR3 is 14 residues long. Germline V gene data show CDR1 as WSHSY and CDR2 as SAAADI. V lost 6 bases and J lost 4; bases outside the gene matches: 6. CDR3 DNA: TGCGCCAGCAGACCGACTAGCCAATACAATGAGCAGTTCTTC. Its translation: CASRPTSQYNEQFF.

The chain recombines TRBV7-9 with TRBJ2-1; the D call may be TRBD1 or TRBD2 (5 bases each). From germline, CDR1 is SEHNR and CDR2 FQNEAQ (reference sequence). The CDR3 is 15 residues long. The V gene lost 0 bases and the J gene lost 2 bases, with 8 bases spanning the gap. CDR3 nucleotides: TGTGCCAGCAGCTTAGCCCGGGACCCCTACAATGAGCAGTTCTTC. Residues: CASSLARDPYNEQFF.

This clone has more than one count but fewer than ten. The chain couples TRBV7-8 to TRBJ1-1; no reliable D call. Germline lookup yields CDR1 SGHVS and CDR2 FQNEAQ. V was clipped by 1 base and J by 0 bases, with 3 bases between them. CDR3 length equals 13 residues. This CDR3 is CASSLGMNTEAFF. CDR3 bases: TGTGCCAGCAGCTTAGGAATGAACACTGAAGCTTTCTTT. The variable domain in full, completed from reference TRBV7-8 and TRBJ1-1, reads GAGVSQSPRYKVAKRGQDVALRCDPISGHVSLFWYQQALGQGPEFLTYFQNEAQLDKSGLPSDRFFAERPEGSVSTLKIQRTQQEDSAVYLCASSLGMNTEAFFGQGTRLTVV.

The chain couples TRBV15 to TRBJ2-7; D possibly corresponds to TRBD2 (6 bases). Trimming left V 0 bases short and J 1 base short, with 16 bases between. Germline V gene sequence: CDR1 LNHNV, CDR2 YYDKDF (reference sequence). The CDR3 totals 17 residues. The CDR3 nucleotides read TGTGCCACCAGCAGAGATGGACGGAGCGGGCGTTCCTACGAGCAGTACTTC. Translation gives CATSRDGRSGRSYEQYF.

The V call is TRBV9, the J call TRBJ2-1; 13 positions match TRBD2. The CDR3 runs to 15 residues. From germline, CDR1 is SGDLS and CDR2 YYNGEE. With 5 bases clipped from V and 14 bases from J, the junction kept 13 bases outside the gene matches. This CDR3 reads CASSPTSGRAGGEFF. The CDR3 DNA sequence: TGTGCCAGCAGTCCTACTAGCGGGAGGGCCGGTGGAGAGTTCTTC.

The CDR3: CASSRSGTGEAEKLFF. The DNA of the CDR3 is TGTGCCAGCAGCCGATCCGGGACAGGGGAGGCTGAAAAACTGTTTTTT. The V gene is TRBV5-4, the J gene TRBJ1-4; 10 nucleotides line up with TRBD1. Trimming took 4 bases from V and 7 from J; bases not matched to a gene: 10. The CDR3 contains 16 residues. Germline V lookup: CDR1 SGHNT, CDR2 YYREEE (reference sequence).

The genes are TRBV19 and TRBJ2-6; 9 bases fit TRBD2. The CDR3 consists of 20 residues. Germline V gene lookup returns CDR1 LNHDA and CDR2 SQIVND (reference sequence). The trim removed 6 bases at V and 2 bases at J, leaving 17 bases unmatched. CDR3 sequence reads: CASSPVRLAGRLTGANVLTF. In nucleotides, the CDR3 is TGTGCCAGTAGCCCGGTGAGGCTAGCGGGAAGGCTTACTGGGGCCAACGTCCTGACTTTC.

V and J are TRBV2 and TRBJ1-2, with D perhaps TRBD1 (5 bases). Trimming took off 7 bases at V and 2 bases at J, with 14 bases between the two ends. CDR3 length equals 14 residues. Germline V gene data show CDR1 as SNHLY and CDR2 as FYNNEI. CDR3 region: CASTQTRANYGYTF. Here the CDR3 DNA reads TGTGCCAGCACCCAGACCAGGGCCAACTATGGCTACACCTTC.

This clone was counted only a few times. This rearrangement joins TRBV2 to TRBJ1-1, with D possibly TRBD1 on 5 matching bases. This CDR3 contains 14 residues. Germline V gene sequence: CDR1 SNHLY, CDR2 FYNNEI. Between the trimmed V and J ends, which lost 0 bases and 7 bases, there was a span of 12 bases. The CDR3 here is CASSEALLRGEAFF. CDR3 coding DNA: TGTGCCAGCAGTGAAGCGCTTCTAAGGGGTGAAGCTTTCTTT.

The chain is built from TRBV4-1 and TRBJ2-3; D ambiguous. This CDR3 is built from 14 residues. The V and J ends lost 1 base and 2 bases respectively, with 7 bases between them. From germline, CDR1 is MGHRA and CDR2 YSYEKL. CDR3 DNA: TGCGCCAGCAGCCAAGTTGAGTACACAGATACGCAGTATTTT. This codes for CASSQVEYTDTQYF.

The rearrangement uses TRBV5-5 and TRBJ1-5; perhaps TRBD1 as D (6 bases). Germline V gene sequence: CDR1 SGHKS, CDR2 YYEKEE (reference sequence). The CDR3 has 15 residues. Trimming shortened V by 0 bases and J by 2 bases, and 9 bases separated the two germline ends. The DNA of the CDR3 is TGTGCCAGCAGCTTGGTACAGGGTGGCAATCAGCCCCAGCATTTT. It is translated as CASSLVQGGNQPQHF.